This T cell receptor (beta chain) was retrieved from a study of early T cells in non-severe SARS-CoV-2 infection. Researchers attached unique molecular identifiers to individual cDNA molecules. TCRdb called the 5' RACE reads again in MiXCR, with one record for every CDR3 protein. The sample records tens of thousands of distinct CDR3 sequences, over 4.5% being singletons. This CDR3 region has 15 residues. The germline gives CDR1 SGHTA, CDR2 FQGNSA. V shed 5 bases, J shed 5 bases, and the junction held 10 bases outside the gene matches. Sequenced material: whole blood. The genes are TRBV7-2 and TRBJ2-7; 9 bases are a match to TRBD1. This sequence was found in an adult who was a healthcare worker with PCR-confirmed SARS-CoV-2 infection or an uninfected control (not recorded which). This chain's CDR3 is CASSISGTGSHEQYF. In DNA form, the CDR3 reads TGTGCCAGCAGCATATCAGGGACAGGGAGCCACGAGCAGTACTTC.